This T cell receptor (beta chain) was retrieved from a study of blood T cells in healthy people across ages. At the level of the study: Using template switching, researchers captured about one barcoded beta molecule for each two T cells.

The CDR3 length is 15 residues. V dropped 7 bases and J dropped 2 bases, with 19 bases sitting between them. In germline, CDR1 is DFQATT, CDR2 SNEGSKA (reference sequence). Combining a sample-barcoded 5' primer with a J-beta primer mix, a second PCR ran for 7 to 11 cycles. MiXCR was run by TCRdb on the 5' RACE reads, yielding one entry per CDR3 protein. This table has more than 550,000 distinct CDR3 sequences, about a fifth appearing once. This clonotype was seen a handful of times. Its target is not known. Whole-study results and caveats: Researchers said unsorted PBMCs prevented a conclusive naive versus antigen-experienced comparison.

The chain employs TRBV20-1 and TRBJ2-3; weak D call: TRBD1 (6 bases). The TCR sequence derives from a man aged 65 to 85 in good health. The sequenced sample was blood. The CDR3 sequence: CSVNTGTFYTDTQYF. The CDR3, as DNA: TGCAGTGTCAATACCGGGACATTTTACACAGATACGCAGTATTTT.